This T cell receptor (beta chain) was captured by sequencing in a study of cytomegalovirus exposure and HLA in healthy donors. 60 Vbeta and 13 Jbeta primers were used in PCR. Clones were sequenced by immunoSEQ multiplex PCR, and TCRdb holds only the in-frame ones, with some missing. The data hold about 100,000 clones, with over 70% observed a single time. The sequenced material came from PBMCs. The clonotype originates from a man in his fifties in good health and CMV-seronegative.

The chain's CDR3 is CASSFKAGEVDEQFF. The CDR3 DNA sequence: TGTGCCAGCAGCTTCAAAGCGGGAGAGGTCGATGAGCAGTTCTTC. The chain employs TRBV7-9 and TRBJ2-1; 8 nucleotides agree with TRBD2. Germline values: CDR1 SEHNR, CDR2 FQNEAQ (reference sequence). Losses at the gene ends were 3 bases for V and 8 bases for J; bases not matched to a gene: 9. The CDR3 totals 15 residues.